This T cell receptor beta chain is from a study of identical twins (dated by TCRdb to about 2016). Notes on the research overall: The study deep-sequenced TCR alpha and beta repertoires from monozygotic twins, unrelated adults of various ages and cord blood to test whether fetal clonotypes persist. Replicate twin experiments were performed at different times using different library preparation protocols to rule out contamination. Summary of the overall study and its limitations: A weaker excess of twin sharing was found in beta out-of-frame sequences because the signal-to-noise ratio was lowered by fewer shared sequences. Abundant cord blood beta clonotypes had fewer insertions, young adult naive repertoires showed a similar but weaker trend, and memory repertoires showed no such trend. Out-of-frame TCR alpha sharing in monozygotic twins was systematically underestimated by recombination models, whereas sharing between unrelated individuals was in agreement with the recombination models. Out-of-frame TCR alpha sequences shared between twins showed an excess of low generation-probability sequences compared with coincidental sharing between unrelated individuals. Invariant T cells such as MAIT and iNKT could partly confound zero-insertion analyses, although diverse VJ usage argued against such confounding for most clonotypes. Because the same donors could not be followed over many years, the conclusions depended on cross-sectional statistical analysis.

This clonotype has a handful of counts. Which antigen it targets is not known. Base qualities are not recorded, but no much larger clone differs from it by a single base. From the cysteine up to the phenylalanine, the CDR3 has a length of 13 residues. CDR3 DNA only is kept here, 39 bases in frame from base 1. CDR1 is given as SQVTM and CDR2 as ANQGSEA, both from the germline V gene. Trimming takes 4 bases from V and 6 bases from J, and the germline ends sit 15 bases apart. Libraries were made using 5' RACE. TCRdb shows the sequencer as Illumina HiSeq 2000. Template switching introduced a universal primer binding site; the final cDNA contained a unique molecular identifier, enabling accurate counting of TCR cDNA molecules. First-strand cDNA for TCR alpha and beta chains was synthesized from specific primers in the conserved constant-segment region. Each cDNA library was double barcoded, with a SMART-Mk sample barcode plus Illumina barcodes, to control for contamination. TruSeq adapter sequences and Illumina sample barcodes were added in two successive PCR steps. The Illumina HiSeq platform was used with custom primers to sequence TCR alpha and beta cDNA libraries. Under the source paper's analysis protocol: Unique molecular identifiers were extracted from raw reads with MiGEC, and CDR3 positions were determined with MiXCR. For each individual, recombination models were inferred using an EM algorithm with the repgenHMM and IGoR tools. Shared clonotype analysis was performed with the tcR package in R, normalizing sharing by the product of cloneset sizes. To study raw recombination without the effects of thymic and clonal selection, out-of-frame nonproductive sequences were analyzed. The public sequencing data were trimmed at Q25 with fastp and processed into clonotypes with MiXCR by TCRdb, which kept only in-frame beta chains. Each CDR3 protein appears once, grouped with its most common genes and DNA. TCRdb's processing, not the authors', yielded these V and J calls. Present in this sample are more than 1.5 million distinct CDR3 sequences, around a third of which were seen just once. The ten most abundant clones make up less than 0.35% of the sample.

Every donor in the study was a healthy Caucasian. Sequencing input: cord blood. Rearrangement joined TRBV29-1 to TRBJ1-1, with the D gene too uncertain to name. The clonotype comes from a newborn girl in good health. The CDR3 protein: CSVARQANPEAFF. The nucleotides are TGCAGCGTTGCCCGCCAGGCTAACCCTGAAGCTTTCTTT.